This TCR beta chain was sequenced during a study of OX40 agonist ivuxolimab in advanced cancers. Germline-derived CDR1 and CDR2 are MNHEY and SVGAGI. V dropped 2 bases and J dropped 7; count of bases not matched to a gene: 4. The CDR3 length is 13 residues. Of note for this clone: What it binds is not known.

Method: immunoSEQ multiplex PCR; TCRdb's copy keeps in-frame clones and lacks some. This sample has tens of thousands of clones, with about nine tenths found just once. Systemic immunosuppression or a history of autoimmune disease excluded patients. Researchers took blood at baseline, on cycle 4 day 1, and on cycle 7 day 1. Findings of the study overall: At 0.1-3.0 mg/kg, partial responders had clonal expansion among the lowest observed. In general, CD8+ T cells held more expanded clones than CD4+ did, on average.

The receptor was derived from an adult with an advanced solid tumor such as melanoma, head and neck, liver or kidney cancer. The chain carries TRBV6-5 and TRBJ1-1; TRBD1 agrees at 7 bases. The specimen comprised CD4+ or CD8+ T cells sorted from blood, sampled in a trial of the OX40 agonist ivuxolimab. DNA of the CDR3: TGTGCCAGCAGTTACAGGGGGCAAGGTGAAGCTTTCTTT. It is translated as CASSYRGQGEAFF.